The T cell receptor (beta chain) under discussion was sequenced for a study of shared clonotypes between healthy human individuals. J lost 6 bases, V lost 6 bases, and 8 bases had no gene match. The CDR3 has 13 amino acids. CDR1 is SGHDT, CDR2 YYEEEE, per germline. Data came from immunoSEQ multiplex PCR; TCRdb stores just in-frame clones and leaves some out. The sample has more than 550,000 clones; just under 75% are singletons. This clonotype was sampled from a woman in her 30s in good health. The V call is TRBV5-6, the J call TRBJ2-7; 8 positions agree with TRBD2. Input material: memory CD4+ T cells sorted from blood. Subset indicated: CD45RA-negative fraction. The CDR3 reads CASNLAGGREQYF. The CDR3, as DNA: TGTGCCAGCAACCTGGCGGGGGGCCGCGAGCAGTACTTC.